Below, 22 T cell receptor beta chains from the same sample are listed, as sequenced in a study of T cells in Graves' hyperthyroidism and ophthalmopathy. TCR beta CDR3 regions were amplified from RNA. A set of HTBI primers served as the primers for a first-round RT-PCR of the TCR CDR3. TCRdb re-called the multiplex PCR reads through MiXCR, storing one row per CDR3 protein. Of about 640,000 distinct CDR3 sequences in the sample, less than 25% are singletons; the top ten hold 30% to 40%. Sequencing input: blood. These receptors originate from a man younger than 45 with Graves' ophthalmopathy.

The chain is built from TRBV7-6 and TRBJ2-1, with TRBD2 as a possible D gene (5 bases). Germline-derived CDR1 and CDR2 are SGHVS and FNYEAQ. The CDR3 runs to 16 residues. The V gene lost 6 bases and the J gene lost 7 bases, with 22 bases spanning the gap. The CDR3 protein is CASRARGSGGGNEQFF. CDR3 sequence (DNA): TGTGCCAGCAGGGCTCGAGGGAGCGGAGGCGGAAATGAGCAGTTCTTC.

This clonotype occurred a few times. V is TRBV20-1 and J is TRBJ2-5; 8 positions match TRBD1. This CDR3 has 12 residues. V shed 5 bases, J shed 5 bases, and the junction held 4 bases outside the gene matches. Germline CDR1 DFQATT, CDR2 SNEGSKA (reference sequence). CDR3 amino acids: CSADRGGETQYF. In DNA, the CDR3 is TGCAGTGCTGACAGGGGCGGTGAGACCCAGTACTTC.

The chain has TRBV11-2 and TRBJ2-7; 8 nucleotides agree with TRBD1. In germline, CDR1 is SGHAT, CDR2 FQNNGV. The CDR3 has 14 amino acids. With V trimmed by 5 bases and J by 9 bases, 12 bases remained unmatched. The chain's CDR3 is CASSPAGTGEGQYF. The DNA of the CDR3 is TGTGCCAGCAGCCCCGCCGGGACAGGTGAAGGGCAGTACTTC.

J is TRBJ1-1 and V is TRBV9, with TRBD1 matching over 7 bases. V dropped 0 bases and J dropped 3; count of bases not matched to a gene: 5. This CDR3 region has 15 residues. CDR1 and CDR2 (germline): SGDLS, YYNGEE. CDR3 bases: TGTGCCAGCAGCGTAGGAGACAGGGTGGACACTGAAGCTTTCTTT. This translates into CASSVGDRVDTEAFF.

Turning to this clonotype: Its ends do not fully match the called genes, so a read error is possible. The chain is built from TRBV15 and TRBJ1-5, with TRBD1 as a possible D gene (6 bases). This CDR3 has 15 amino acids. Germline CDR1 reads LNHNV; CDR2 reads YYDKDF (reference sequence). The CDR3 region has the DNA TGTGCCACCAGCAAAGCTCAGGGGAGCAGTCAGCCCCAGCATTTT. Protein sequence: CATSKAQGSSQPQHF.

This clonotype was counted ten times or more. This chain links TRBV5-1 with TRBJ1-1; no clear D gene. The germline V and J ends were trimmed by 0 bases and 0 bases, with 9 bases remaining between them. This CDR3 comprises 15 residues. Germline V gene data show CDR1 as SGHRS and CDR2 as YFSETQ. The CDR3 protein is CASSLVGYMNTEAFF. Written as DNA, the CDR3 is TGCGCCAGCAGCTTGGTTGGTTACATGAACACTGAAGCTTTCTTT.

This clonotype was counted at least ten times. This chain uses TRBV7-8 with TRBJ2-7; D remains ambiguous. CDR3 length: 14 amino acids. Germline CDR1 and CDR2: SGHVS and FQNEAQ. Trimming stripped 1 base from V and 1 base from J, with 8 bases between. CDR3 amino acids: CASSLVVSSYEQYF. The CDR3 DNA reads as TGTGCCAGCAGCTTAGTGGTCAGTTCCTACGAGCAGTACTTC.

This clonotype was seen at least ten times. The V gene is TRBV10-3, the J gene TRBJ2-7; TRBD1 matches at 7 bases. With V trimmed by 6 bases and J by 0 bases, 2 bases remained unmatched. The CDR3 loop spans 13 amino acids. The germline V gene has CDR1 ENHRY and CDR2 SYGVKD. CDR3 DNA: TGTGCCATCAGGGGGACAGACTCCTACGAGCAGTACTTC. It codes for CAIRGTDSYEQYF.

Only a few counts were recorded for this clonotype. CDR3 protein: CAIRGTGVIDTIYF. The CDR3 region has the DNA TGTGCCATCAGAGGAACAGGGGTTATCGACACCATATATTTT. The chain joins TRBV10-3 to TRBJ1-3, with 7 bases that match TRBD1. This CDR3 is 14 amino acids long. V was pared by 6 bases and J by 8 bases, with 10 bases of the junction left unmatched. Germline-derived CDR1 and CDR2 are ENHRY and SYGVKD.

This clonotype showed up just a few times. The chain has TRBV6-1 and TRBJ1-5; weak D call: TRBD1 (5 bases). Germline CDR1 reads MNHNS; CDR2 reads SASEGT. V shed 3 bases and J shed 5 bases, with 17 bases lying between them. The CDR3 contains 16 residues. CDR3 loop: CASSESAGSWDQPQHF. CDR3 coding DNA: TGTGCCAGCAGTGAGTCGGCAGGGAGCTGGGATCAGCCCCAGCATTTT.

At least ten counts were recorded for this clonotype. V is TRBV7-2 and J is TRBJ2-3, with 7 bases aligning to TRBD2. CDR1 is SGHTA, CDR2 FQGNSA, per germline. The CDR3 length is 14 residues. V trimming: 4 bases; J trimming: 1 base; junction bases outside the gene matches: 2. The CDR3 reads CASSYSGGTDTQYF. Written as DNA, the CDR3 is TGTGCCAGCAGCTACAGCGGGGGCACAGATACGCAGTATTTT.

As concerns this clonotype: This could be a read error, since a much larger clone is one nucleotide away. The rearrangement joins TRBV7-3 to TRBJ1-2; a weak D match, TRBD1 (5 bases). Germline loops: CDR1 SGHTA, CDR2 FQGTGA. The CDR3 spans 14 residues. This CDR3 reads CASSPTQGFGGCTF. For the CDR3, the DNA is TGTGCCAGCAGCCCCACTCAGGGTTTTGGTGGCTGCACCTTC.

This clonotype appeared many times. The chain links TRBV27 to TRBJ1-2; D ambiguous. This CDR3 comprises 14 residues. Germline loops: CDR1 MNHEY, CDR2 SMNVEV (reference sequence). V lost 3 bases and J 7 bases, leaving 15 bases between the germline ends. This chain's CDR3 is CASSFEFGSAGYTF. DNA for the CDR3: TGTGCCAGCAGTTTTGAATTTGGTTCAGCTGGCTACACCTTC.

The rearrangement uses TRBV5-1 and TRBJ2-1, with unresolved D. Trimming removed 4 bases from V and 0 bases from J, with 23 bases in between. The CDR3 runs 19 residues. Per the germline V gene, CDR1 is SGHRS and CDR2 is YFSETQ. The CDR3 reads CASSTRSWVAENSYNEQFF. In DNA form, the CDR3 reads TGCGCCAGCAGCACCCGGTCGTGGGTCGCAGAAAACTCCTACAATGAGCAGTTCTTC.

This clonotype was recorded a few times. This chain joins TRBV4-1 and TRBJ1-2; 9 nucleotides agree with TRBD1. CDR3 size: 16 residues. Unmatched junction bases numbered 11, after V lost 5 bases and J lost 4 bases. Germline CDR1 and CDR2: MGHRA and YSYEKL. In nucleotides, the CDR3 is TGCGCCAGCAGCTCCGTCCCGGGACAGGGCTCCTATGGCTACACCTTC. It specifies CASSSVPGQGSYGYTF.

This clonotype was observed many times. The chain has TRBV6-2 or TRBV6-3 and TRBJ1-1; D gene uncertain. Trimming left V 6 bases short and J 0 bases short, with 11 bases between. This CDR3 has 14 residues. The germline CDR1 and CDR2 sequences are MNHEY and SVGEGT. The CDR3 spells CASRPDLLNTEAFF. The CDR3 DNA follows: TGTGCCAGCAGACCGGATTTGCTGAACACTGAAGCTTTCTTT.

The chain recombines TRBV7-9 with TRBJ2-3; D may correspond to TRBD1 or TRBD2 (6 bases each). Germline lookup yields CDR1 SEHNR and CDR2 FQNEAQ (reference sequence). The CDR3 has 17 residues. Trimming cost V 1 base and J 4 bases, with 18 bases left between them. CDR3 sequence reads: CASSLVGGQVQADTQYF. In DNA, the CDR3 is TGTGCCAGCAGCTTAGTCGGGGGCCAGGTACAGGCAGATACGCAGTATTTT.

The gene calls are TRBV28 and TRBJ2-7; TRBD2 matches at 7 bases. With 10 bases clipped from V and 0 bases from J, the junction kept 6 bases outside the gene matches. The CDR3 covers 13 residues. Germline V gene lookup returns CDR1 MDHEN and CDR2 SYDVKM. Here the CDR3 reads CATEAGISYEQYF. Here the CDR3 DNA reads TGTGCCACCGAAGCGGGGATCTCCTACGAGCAGTACTTC. The whole variable domain, remainder taken from reference TRBV28 and TRBJ2-7, is DVKVTQSSRYLVKRTGEKVFLECVQDMDHENMFWYRQDPGLGLRLIYFSYDVKMKEKGDIPEGYSVSREKKERFSLILESASTNQTSMYLCATEAGISYEQYFGPGTRLTVT.

The chain is built from TRBV6-1 and TRBJ2-1; D perhaps matches TRBD2 (6 bases). Between the trimmed V and J ends, which lost 6 bases and 5 bases, there was a span of 20 bases. Germline V gene data show CDR1 as MNHNS and CDR2 as SASEGT. The CDR3 runs 16 residues. For the CDR3, the DNA is TGTGCCAGCAGCAGGACTAATCGGGTCGCTAACAATGAGCAGTTCTTC. Protein sequence: CASSRTNRVANNEQFF.

At least ten counts were recorded for this clonotype. The V call is TRBV20-1, the J call TRBJ2-3; D might be TRBD1 (5 bases). The ends were cut back, 5 bases at V and 0 bases at J, with 12 bases in the middle. The CDR3 length is 14 residues. The germline V gene encodes CDR1 DFQATT and CDR2 SNEGSKA (reference sequence). The CDR3 DNA follows: TGCAGTGCTGGTTACCAGGGAAGCACAGATACGCAGTATTTT. Its translation: CSAGYQGSTDTQYF.

This clonotype was counted only a few times. The chain carries TRBV13 and TRBJ1-1; D is unclear. Germline assignment: CDR1 PRHDT and CDR2 FYEKMQ (reference sequence). V lost 5 bases to trimming and J lost 5 bases, with 18 bases between them. The CDR3 sequence is 15 residues long. CDR3 region: CASSTPTPALTEAFF. The CDR3 bases are TGTGCCAGCAGCACCCCCACGCCGGCCTTGACTGAAGCTTTCTTT.

This clonotype was picked up a small number of times. The chain is built from TRBV30 and TRBJ2-2, with 11 nucleotides matching TRBD2. J gave up 5 bases and V 7 bases, and 9 bases lay outside the gene matches. The CDR3 has 15 amino acids. Germline values: CDR1 GTSNPN, CDR2 SVGIG (reference sequence). CDR3: CAFRGSGRDTGELFF. Here the CDR3 DNA reads TGTGCCTTTAGGGGTAGCGGGAGGGATACCGGGGAGCTGTTTTTT.